This T cell receptor beta chain is from a study of blood T cell repertoires in COVID-19. Background on the study: Samples taken during acute and convalescent COVID-19 were collected in the United States, Italy and Spain. The cDNA or gDNA used as material had been derived from T cells, B-cell-depleted T cells, or PBMCs.

Profiled with immunoSEQ multiplex PCR; TCRdb holds only in-frame clones, not every one. Here the sample spans about 110,000 clones, about 85% being singletons. Per germline, CDR1 MNHEY and CDR2 SVGAGI. Between the trimmed V and J ends, which lost 10 bases and 3 bases, there was a span of 14 bases. The CDR3 sequence is 13 residues long. Sequenced material: peripheral blood. This receptor was taken from a woman aged 70-85 years with acute or convalescent COVID-19. The chain has TRBV6-5 and TRBJ2-3, with D unresolved. The CDR3 sequence: CATRWADTDTQYF. CDR3 in DNA: TGTGCCACCCGCTGGGCAGATACAGATACGCAGTATTTT.